The next 4 T cell receptor beta chains were all read from a single sample in a study of blood T cell repertoires in COVID-19. Profiled with immunoSEQ multiplex PCR; TCRdb holds only in-frame clones, not every one. The repertoire holds more than 100,000 clones, 70% to 85% seen once, with about 4.2% in the top ten. The sample comprised peripheral blood. These receptors came from a woman in her 70s with acute or convalescent COVID-19.

The chain couples TRBV7-2 to TRBJ1-1; a possible D gene is TRBD1 (6 bases). The CDR3 covers 14 residues. V lost 1 base and J lost 2, with 8 bases in between. CDR1 is SGHTA and CDR2 is FQGNSA in the germline V gene. As DNA, the CDR3 is TGTGCCAGCAGCTTAGACAGGGTAAACACTGAAGCTTTCTTT. It is translated as CASSLDRVNTEAFF.

The CDR3 spells CASSQDVPTGFSNQPQHF. CDR3 coding DNA: TGCGCCAGCAGCCAAGATGTCCCCACAGGGTTTAGCAATCAGCCCCAGCATTTT. This chain uses TRBV4-3 with TRBJ1-5; D might be TRBD1 (6 bases). V lost 0 bases and J 0 bases, leaving 15 bases between the germline ends. Germline V gene data show CDR1 as LGHNA and CDR2 as YSLEER. The CDR3 is 18 residues long.

A single count supports this clone. The chain combines TRBV5-1 with TRBJ2-7; tentative D call: TRBD2 (6 bases). Germline CDR1 and CDR2: SGHRS and YFSETQ. The ends were cut back, 3 bases at V and 3 bases at J, with 10 bases in the middle. The CDR3 contains 13 residues. This chain's CDR3 is CASSSGGRYEQYF. CDR3 nucleotides: TGCGCCAGCAGCTCCGGGGGTCGCTACGAGCAGTACTTC.

The rearrangement uses TRBV10-2 and TRBJ1-3; the match to TRBD1 covers 9 bases. The CDR3 is made up of 13 amino acids. Per germline, CDR1 WSHSY and CDR2 SAAADI. Trimming cost V 7 bases and J 5 bases; bases outside gene matches: 3. CDR3 sequence: CASMDRGRNTIYF. As DNA, the CDR3 is TGCGCCAGCATGGACAGGGGCCGAAACACCATATATTTT.